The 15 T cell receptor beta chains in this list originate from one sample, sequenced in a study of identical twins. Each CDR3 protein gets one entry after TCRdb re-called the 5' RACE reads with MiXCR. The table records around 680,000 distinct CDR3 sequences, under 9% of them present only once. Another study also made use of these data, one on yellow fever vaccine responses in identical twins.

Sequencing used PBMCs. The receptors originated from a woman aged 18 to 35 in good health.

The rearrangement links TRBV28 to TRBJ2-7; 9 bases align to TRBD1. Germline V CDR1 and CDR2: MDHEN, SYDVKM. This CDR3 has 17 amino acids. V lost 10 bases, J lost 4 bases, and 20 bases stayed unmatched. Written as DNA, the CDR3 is TGTGCCACCGGGACAGGGTGGAAGTTGGTCCGACCTTACGAGCAGTACTTC. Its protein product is CATGTGWKLVRPYEQYF.

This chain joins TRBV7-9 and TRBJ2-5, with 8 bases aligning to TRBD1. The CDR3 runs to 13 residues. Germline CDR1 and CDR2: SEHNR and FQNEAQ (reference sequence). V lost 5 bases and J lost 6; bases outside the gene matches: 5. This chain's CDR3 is CASSPGGAKTQYF. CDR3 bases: TGTGCCAGCAGCCCAGGGGGCGCGAAGACCCAGTACTTC.

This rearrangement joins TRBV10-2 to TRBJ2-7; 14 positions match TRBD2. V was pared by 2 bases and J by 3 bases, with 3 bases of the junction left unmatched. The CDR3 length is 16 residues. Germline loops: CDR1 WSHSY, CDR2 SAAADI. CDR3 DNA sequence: TGCGCCAGCAGTGAGCACGGGACTAGCGGGAGCTACGAGCAGTACTTC. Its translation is CASSEHGTSGSYEQYF.

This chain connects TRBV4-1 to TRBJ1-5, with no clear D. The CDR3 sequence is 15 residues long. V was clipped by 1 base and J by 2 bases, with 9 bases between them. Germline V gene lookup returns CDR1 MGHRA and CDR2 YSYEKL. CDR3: CASSQAQVGNQPQHF. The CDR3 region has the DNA TGCGCCAGCAGCCAAGCTCAGGTCGGCAATCAGCCCCAGCATTTT.

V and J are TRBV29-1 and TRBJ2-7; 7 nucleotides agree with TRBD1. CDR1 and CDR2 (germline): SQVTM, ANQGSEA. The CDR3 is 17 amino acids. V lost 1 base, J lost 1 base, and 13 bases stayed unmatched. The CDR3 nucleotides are TGCAGCGTTGAAGGAGGGACAGCCCCTCTCCGGTCCTACGAGCAGTACTTC. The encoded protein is CSVEGGTAPLRSYEQYF.

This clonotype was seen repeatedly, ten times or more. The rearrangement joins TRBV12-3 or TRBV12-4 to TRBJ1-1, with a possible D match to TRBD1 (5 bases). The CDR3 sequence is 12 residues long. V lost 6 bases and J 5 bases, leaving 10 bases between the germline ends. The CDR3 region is CASRPGNTEAFF. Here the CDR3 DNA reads TGTGCCAGCAGGCCAGGGAATACTGAAGCTTTCTTT.

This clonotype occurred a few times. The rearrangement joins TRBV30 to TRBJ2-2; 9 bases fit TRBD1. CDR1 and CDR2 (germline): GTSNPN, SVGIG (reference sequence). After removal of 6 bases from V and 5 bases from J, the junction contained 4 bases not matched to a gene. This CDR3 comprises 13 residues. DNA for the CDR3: TGTGCCTGCTCGGGACAGGGTACCGGGGAGCTGTTTTTT. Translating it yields CACSGQGTGELFF.

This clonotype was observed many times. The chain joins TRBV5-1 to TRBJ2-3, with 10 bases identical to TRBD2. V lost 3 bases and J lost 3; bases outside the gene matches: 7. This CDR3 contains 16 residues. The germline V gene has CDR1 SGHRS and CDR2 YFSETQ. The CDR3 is CASSSRTSGVTDTQYF. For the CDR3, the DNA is TGCGCCAGCAGCTCCCGAACTAGCGGGGTGACAGATACGCAGTATTTT.

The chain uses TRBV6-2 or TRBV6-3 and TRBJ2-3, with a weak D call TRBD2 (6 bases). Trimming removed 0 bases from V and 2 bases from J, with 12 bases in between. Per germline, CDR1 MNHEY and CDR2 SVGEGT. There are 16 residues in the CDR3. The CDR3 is CASSYSPREYTDTQYF. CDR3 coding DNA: TGTGCCAGCAGTTACTCCCCCCGGGAGTACACAGATACGCAGTATTTT.

CDR3 in amino acids: CASSFRESKNTGELFF. CDR3 DNA: TGTGCCAGCAGCTTCAGGGAATCAAAGAACACCGGGGAGCTGTTTTTT. The chain employs TRBV7-3 and TRBJ2-2; perhaps TRBD1 as D (5 bases). This CDR3 region has 16 residues. Germline CDR1 SGHTA, CDR2 FQGTGA. Trimming pared 3 bases from V and 1 base from J, leaving 12 bases between. The full variable domain, completed using reference TRBV7-3 and TRBJ2-2, is GAGVSQTPSNKVTEKGKYVELRCDPISGHTALYWYRQSLGQGPEFLIYFQGTGAADDSGLPNDRFFAVRPEGSVSTLKIQRTERGDSAVYLCASSFRESKNTGELFFGEGSRLTVL.

In DNA, the CDR3 is TGCAGCGTTGAAACGGCGCCTAGCGGGGGATTATATACGCAGTATTTT. Translation gives CSVETAPSGGLYTQYF. The chain links TRBV29-1 to TRBJ2-3; TRBD2 aligns across 10 bases. Germline trimming cut 2 bases from V and 7 bases from J; bases unmatched to any gene: 12. The CDR3 length is 16 residues. Germline V gene lookup returns CDR1 SQVTM and CDR2 ANQGSEA.

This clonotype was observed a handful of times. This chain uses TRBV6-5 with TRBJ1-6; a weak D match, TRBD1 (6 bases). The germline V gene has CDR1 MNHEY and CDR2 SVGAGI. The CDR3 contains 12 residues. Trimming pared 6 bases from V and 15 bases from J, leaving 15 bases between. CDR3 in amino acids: CASSEGTTRLHF. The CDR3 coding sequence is TGTGCCAGCAGCGAAGGGACAACCCGCCTCCACTTT.

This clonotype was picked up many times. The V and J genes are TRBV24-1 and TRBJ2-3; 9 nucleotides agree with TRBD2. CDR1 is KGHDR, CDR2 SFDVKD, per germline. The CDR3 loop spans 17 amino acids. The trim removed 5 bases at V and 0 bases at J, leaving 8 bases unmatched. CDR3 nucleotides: TGTGCCACCAGTGTGAGCGGGGGGTTTCCGAGCACAGATACGCAGTATTTT. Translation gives CATSVSGGFPSTDTQYF.

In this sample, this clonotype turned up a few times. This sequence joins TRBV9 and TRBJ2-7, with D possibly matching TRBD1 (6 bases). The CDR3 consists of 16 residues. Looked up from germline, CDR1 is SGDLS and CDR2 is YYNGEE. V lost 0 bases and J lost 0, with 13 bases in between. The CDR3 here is CASSVGSGADSYEQYF. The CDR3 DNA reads TGTGCCAGCAGCGTAGGGTCAGGGGCGGACTCCTACGAGCAGTACTTC.

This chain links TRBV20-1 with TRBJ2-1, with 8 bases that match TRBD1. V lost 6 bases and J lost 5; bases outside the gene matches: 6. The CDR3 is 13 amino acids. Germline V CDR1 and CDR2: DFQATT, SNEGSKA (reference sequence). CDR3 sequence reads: CSARGQADNEQFF. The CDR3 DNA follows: TGCAGTGCCAGGGGGCAGGCTGACAATGAGCAGTTCTTC.